Below, 24 T cell receptor beta chains from the same sample are listed, as sequenced in a study of CD8+CD57+ T cells in acquired aplastic anemia. Patients who underwent sequencing had shown CD8+CD57+ cell expansion by flow cytometry. The use of genomic DNA as template underpinned the TCR beta VDJ and CDR3 profiling. Each CDR3 protein gets one entry after TCRdb re-called the reads with MiXCR. This sample carries 450,000 to 550,000 distinct CDR3 sequences, around 30% of them seen once, and the ten largest clones take 0.7% to 1%. Sequencing input: sorted CD4+, CD8+, or CD8+CD57+ T cells (not recorded which) from PBMCs. These receptors were taken from a human donor with aplastic anemia.

This clonotype was detected ten times or more. This chain links TRBV15 with TRBJ2-2, with 7 bases lining up with TRBD1. V shed 8 bases and J 7 bases; nucleotides not matched to a gene: 4. Germline CDR1 reads LNHNV; CDR2 reads YYDKDF (reference sequence). CDR3 size: 12 residues. CDR3 in amino acids: CATGTDLGELFF. The CDR3 DNA reads as TGTGCCACCGGGACAGACCTCGGGGAGCTGTTTTTT.

This clonotype has at least ten counts. The chain links TRBV9 to TRBJ2-7; a weak D match, TRBD1 (5 bases). V lost 2 bases to trimming and J lost 0 bases, with 9 bases between them. This CDR3 comprises 14 residues. The germline CDR1 and CDR2 sequences are SGDLS and YYNGEE. As DNA, the CDR3 is TGTGCCAGCAGCGTGGGGCATAACTCCTACGAGCAGTACTTC. Translated, it gives CASSVGHNSYEQYF.

The V and J genes are TRBV5-6 and TRBJ2-2; D not resolved. This CDR3 is built from 12 residues. Looked up from germline, CDR1 is SGHDT and CDR2 is YYEEEE. Trimming shortened V by 4 bases and J by 5 bases, and 6 bases separated the two germline ends. The CDR3 reads CASSAVTGELFF. CDR3 bases: TGTGCCAGCAGCGCAGTAACCGGGGAGCTGTTTTTT.

This clonotype has a handful of counts. The gene calls are TRBV9 and TRBJ2-7; 10 bases map to TRBD2. CDR1 and CDR2 (germline): SGDLS, YYNGEE. V shed 6 bases, J shed 2 bases, and the junction held 8 bases outside the gene matches. The CDR3 has 15 amino acids. CDR3 sequence reads: CASTGGTSVTYEQYF. The CDR3 DNA reads TGTGCCAGCACCGGGGGGACTAGCGTAACCTACGAGCAGTACTTC.

This sequence joins TRBV10-3 and TRBJ1-5, with TRBD1 matching over 8 bases. J was trimmed by 6 bases and V by 11 bases; bases with no gene match: 9. The CDR3 is 13 amino acids. Germline V gene sequence: CDR1 ENHRY, CDR2 SYGVKD. The CDR3 nucleotides are TGTGCCGCAGGGACAGGTGAGGGTCAGCCCCAGCATTTT. It specifies CAAGTGEGQPQHF.

This clonotype was recorded many times. The V call is TRBV29-1, the J call TRBJ2-1; D is unresolved. Germline V gives CDR1 SQVTM, CDR2 ANQGSEA. V lost 3 bases, J lost 9 bases, and 9 bases lay in between. This CDR3 spans 11 amino acids. This CDR3 is CSVDGGSEQFF. Here the CDR3 DNA reads TGCAGCGTTGATGGCGGCTCTGAGCAGTTCTTC.

The chain recombines TRBV11-2 with TRBJ1-2, with no clear D. This CDR3 region has 17 residues. Trimming stripped 2 bases from V and 2 bases from J, with 18 bases between. Germline CDR1 and CDR2: SGHAT and FQNNGV. The CDR3 sequence: CASSLPREYLSNYGYTF. The CDR3 nucleotides read TGTGCCAGCAGCTTACCCCGGGAATATTTGTCAAACTATGGCTACACCTTC. Full variable domain (outside the CDR3, taken from reference TRBV11-2 and TRBJ1-2): EAGVAQSPRYKIIEKRQSVAFWCNPISGHATLYWYQQILGQGPKLLIQFQNNGVVDDSQLPKDRFSAERLKGVDSTLKIQPAKLEDSAVYLCASSLPREYLSNYGYTFGSGTRLTVV.

The J gene is TRBJ2-7, the V gene TRBV12-3 or TRBV12-4; D perhaps matches TRBD1 (6 bases). Trimming removed 5 bases at V and 7 bases at J, with 9 bases between. The CDR3 contains 11 residues. The CDR3 DNA is TGTGCCAGCAGTCTAACAGGGGAGCAGTACTTC. It specifies CASSLTGEQYF.

About this clonotype itself: The junction departs from the called germline gene at one end, perhaps through a read error. The chain has TRBV10-3 and TRBJ2-7; possibly TRBD2 for D (6 bases). The V gene's germline CDR1 is ENHRY and CDR2 SYGVKD. CDR3 length equals 11 residues. The CDR3 sequence is CASSGLYEQYF. CDR3 bases: TGTGCCAGCAGTGGACTATACGAGCAGTACTTC.

The sample holds a few counts of this clonotype. The rearrangement links TRBV7-2 to TRBJ2-2; a weak D match, TRBD1 (5 bases). Germline V gives CDR1 SGHTA, CDR2 FQGNSA. The CDR3 totals 15 residues. With 2 bases removed from V and 6 bases from J, the gap between germline ends came to 13 bases. The CDR3 loop is CASSLTGLWAGELFF. CDR3 nucleotide sequence: TGTGCCAGCAGCTTAACAGGCCTTTGGGCCGGGGAGCTGTTTTTT.

In the case of this clonotype: This may stem from a read error, because a much larger clone lies one nucleotide away. J is TRBJ1-1 and V is TRBV7-9; D uncertain. The CDR3 consists of 13 residues. Trimming took 5 bases from V and 4 from J, leaving 11 bases between them. Germline CDR1 reads SEHNR; CDR2 reads FQNEAQ (reference sequence). The CDR3, as DNA: TGTGCCAGCAGCGACAACCGGAGCACTGAAGCTTTCTTT. Protein: CASSDNRSTEAFF.

The chain links TRBV12-3 or TRBV12-4 to TRBJ2-2; D is unclear. Trimming shortened V by 1 base and J by 6 bases, and 6 bases separated the two germline ends. This CDR3 has 13 residues. DNA for the CDR3: TGTGCCAGCAGTTTAGAGGGCCCCGGGGAGCTGTTTTTT. The encoded protein is CASSLEGPGELFF.

The chain joins TRBV11-1 to TRBJ2-7; the match to TRBD2 covers 7 bases. There are 17 residues in the CDR3. Germline V gene data show CDR1 as SGHAT and CDR2 as FQDESV (reference sequence). Trimming cost V 2 bases and J 7 bases; bases outside gene matches: 17. The CDR3 DNA follows: TGTGCCAGCAGCTTACGTCCGCAGGGACTACCCTACAATGAGCAGTACTTC. It is translated as CASSLRPQGLPYNEQYF.

In this sample, this clonotype turned up a few times. This rearrangement joins TRBV7-3 to TRBJ2-1; D may be TRBD2 (6 bases). This CDR3 contains 16 residues. Germline V gives CDR1 SGHTA, CDR2 FQGTGA. Trimming took off 2 bases at V and 2 bases at J, with 13 bases between the two ends. The CDR3 loop is CASSLRGRTAYNEQFF. The CDR3 DNA sequence: TGTGCCAGCAGCTTACGGGGGAGAACCGCCTACAATGAGCAGTTCTTC.

The chain employs TRBV12-3 or TRBV12-4 and TRBJ1-1; the D is unclear. There are 14 residues in the CDR3. V was cut by 2 bases and J by 0 bases, with 7 bases left in between. The CDR3 DNA sequence: TGTGCCAGCAGTTTATTTTTGTTGAACACTGAAGCTTTCTTT. It translates to CASSLFLLNTEAFF.

This clonotype has just one count. A much larger clone lies one base from this, so it may be a read error. The DNA for the CDR3 is TGTGCCAGTGGTTCGACGGAGAACACTGAAGCTCTCTTT. Its translation is CASGSTENTEALF. The V call is TRBV19, the J call TRBJ1-1; D not resolved. From germline, CDR1 is LNHDA and CDR2 SQIVND (reference sequence). The CDR3 is 13 amino acids.

CDR3 DNA: TGCAGTGCTAGAGATAGGGCCAAGAATAATGAAAAACTGTTTTTT. As protein: CSARDRAKNNEKLFF. The rearrangement joins TRBV20-1 to TRBJ1-4; unclear D gene. Trimming removed 0 bases from V and 4 bases from J, with 12 bases in between. CDR3 length: 15 residues. CDR1 and CDR2 (germline): DFQATT, SNEGSKA (reference sequence).

This sequence joins TRBV30 and TRBJ1-1, with unresolved D. Between the trimmed V and J ends, which lost 0 bases and 1 base, there was a span of 6 bases. Germline CDR1 and CDR2: GTSNPN and SVGIG (reference sequence). This CDR3 is built from 13 residues. In DNA, the CDR3 is TGTGCCTGGAGTGTATTACAGAACACTGAAGCTTTCTTT. It translates to CAWSVLQNTEAFF.

This clonotype was recorded a few times. J is TRBJ2-1 and V is TRBV11-2; 8 bases line up with TRBD2. Germline V CDR1 and CDR2: SGHAT, FQNNGV. V lost 1 base and J lost 2; bases outside the gene matches: 4. The CDR3 covers 16 residues. Here the CDR3 reads CASSLVPRGAYNEQFF. The CDR3 region has the DNA TGTGCCAGCAGCTTAGTCCCGCGGGGGGCCTACAATGAGCAGTTCTTC. The whole variable domain, remainder taken from reference TRBV11-2 and TRBJ2-1, is EAGVAQSPRYKIIEKRQSVAFWCNPISGHATLYWYQQILGQGPKLLIQFQNNGVVDDSQLPKDRFSAERLKGVDSTLKIQPAKLEDSAVYLCASSLVPRGAYNEQFFGPGTRLTVL.

This clonotype was observed a handful of times. V and J are TRBV5-1 and TRBJ2-5, with no clear D. V lost 0 bases and J lost 3, with 9 bases in between. Per the germline V gene, CDR1 is SGHRS and CDR2 is YFSETQ. The CDR3 runs 14 residues. Here the CDR3 reads CASSLGRPKETQYF. CDR3 sequence (DNA): TGCGCCAGCAGCTTGGGTCGGCCTAAAGAGACCCAGTACTTC.

This clonotype has ten or more counts. The gene calls are TRBV29-1 and TRBJ1-2; D gene uncertain. Looked up from germline, CDR1 is SQVTM and CDR2 is ANQGSEA. This CDR3 has 11 amino acids. V was clipped by 5 bases and J by 4 bases, with 8 bases between them. The CDR3 DNA reads as TGCAGCGTTAGCCCTTCCTATGGCTACACCTTC. It translates to CSVSPSYGYTF. Full variable domain (rest looked up from reference TRBV29-1 and TRBJ1-2): SAVISQKPSRDICQRGTSLTIQCQVDSQVTMMFWYRQQPGQSLTLIATANQGSEATYESGFVIDKFPISRPNLTFSTLTVSNMSPEDSSIYLCSVSPSYGYTFGSGTRLTVV.

This clonotype has more than one count but fewer than ten. CDR3 region: CASSLAGESTQYF. CDR3 coding DNA: TGCGCCAGCAGCTTGGCCGGGGAAAGCACGCAGTATTTT. The chain is built from TRBV5-1 and TRBJ2-3; tentative D call: TRBD2 (5 bases). The CDR3 consists of 13 residues. The germline V and J ends were trimmed by 0 bases and 9 bases, with 11 bases remaining between them. Germline loops: CDR1 SGHRS, CDR2 YFSETQ.

This clonotype was counted many times. The chain combines TRBV7-9 with TRBJ1-1; tentative D call: TRBD1 (6 bases). The V gene's germline CDR1 is SEHNR and CDR2 FQNEAQ (reference sequence). CDR3 length equals 14 residues. The V end lost 5 bases, the J end lost 0 bases, and 10 bases lay between the germline ends. DNA for the CDR3: TGTGCCAGCAGCACCGGACAGATGAACACTGAAGCTTTCTTT. Translation gives CASSTGQMNTEAFF.

This clonotype has a count of ten or more. V usage is TRBV14 and J usage is TRBJ2-7, with 8 bases fitting TRBD2. Germline V CDR1 and CDR2: SGHDN, FVKESK. Trimming removed 0 bases from V and 0 bases from J; junction bases left unmatched: 7. This CDR3 has 17 amino acids. The CDR3 spells CASSQESFGRVSYEQYF. The CDR3 DNA follows: TGTGCCAGCAGCCAAGAATCCTTCGGGAGGGTCTCCTACGAGCAGTACTTC.